This TCR beta chain was recorded in a study of blood T cell repertoires in COVID-19. Study background: Whether acute or convalescent, the COVID-19 samples came from the United States, Italy and Spain. The cDNA or gDNA used as material had been derived from T cells, B-cell-depleted T cells, or PBMCs.

Methods used by the authors: Reference gene primer amplification yielded estimated nucleated cell counts. The method was immunoSEQ multiplex PCR; TCRdb's version includes in-frame clones alone and lacks a portion of them. Clone size and V and J calls were adopted from that table, with D and trimming inferred from the DNA. In the table there are about 130,000 clones, 70% to 80% of which are singletons. Patients of the Seattle cohort, enrolled during active infection, were followed longitudinally. The sequenced sample consisted of peripheral blood. The sequence derives from a woman aged 70-85 years with COVID-19, enrolled during active disease.

Here the CDR3 DNA reads TGTGCCAGCAGCCAAGATCTCCAGCAAGAGACCCAGTACTTC. It yields the protein CASSQDLQQETQYF. The chain employs TRBV4-2 and TRBJ2-5; unclear D gene. Germline V gives CDR1 LGHNA, CDR2 YNFKEQ. The length of the CDR3 is 14 residues. Trimming took 0 bases from V and 2 from J, leaving 7 bases between them.